This T cell receptor (beta chain) was identified in a study of PD-1 blockade in classical Hodgkin lymphoma. The CDR3 contains 13 residues. The V gene's germline CDR1 is MNHEY and CDR2 SMNVEV (reference sequence). V lost 0 bases and J lost 10, with 10 bases in between. The protocol was immunoSEQ multiplex PCR, while the TCRdb copy is restricted to in-frame clones and leaves out a portion. This sample has roughly 100,000 clones, with roughly 89% found just once. Comment on this clone: Its antigen is currently unknown.

The time point here: cycle 4 day 1 (C4D1), after 6 weeks of nivolumab. Every patient was affected by relapse after autologous stem cell transplantation, while exposure to brentuximab vedotin was not uniform. The study's findings and limits: Baseline TCR diversity was reportedly lower in newly diagnosed patients than healthy donors.

This receptor was identified in a human donor with classical Hodgkin lymphoma. The sample was peripheral blood mononuclear cells (PBMCs), taken before the fourth cycle of nivolumab. V and J are TRBV27 and TRBJ2-1; tentative D call: TRBD2 (5 bases). The CDR3 is CASSLSQPGEQFF. The CDR3 DNA is TGTGCCAGCAGTTTATCCCAGCCGGGGGAGCAGTTCTTC.